This T cell receptor beta chain was captured by sequencing in a study of human T cells and chemical hapten exposure. Time point meaning: pre-sensitization, week 0. The treatment is: therapeutic diphenylcyclopropenone sensitization with weekly scalp DPC. TCRdb fed the RACE reads into MiXCR, producing one record per CDR3 protein. The table has fewer than 350,000 distinct CDR3 sequences, around 7.3% seen once. In this sample, this clonotype turned up a few times. The sequencing here drew on whole blood, taken in connection with sensitization to the hapten diphenylcyclopropenone (DPC). This clonotype was obtained from a man between 18 and 29 years old with alopecia areata. Some clones in this sample may be carry-over from other donors' samples.

In DNA form, the CDR3 reads TGCAGCGTTGAAGATCCCGGGCAGGGGGCTGGGGAGACCCAGTACTTC. Its protein is CSVEDPGQGAGETQYF. The chain is built from TRBV29-1 and TRBJ2-5, with 8 nucleotides matching TRBD1. V was pared by 0 bases and J by 5 bases, with 11 bases of the junction left unmatched. Germline CDR1 and CDR2: SQVTM and ANQGSEA. The length of the CDR3 is 16 residues.